This TCR beta chain was identified during a study of blood T cell repertoires in COVID-19. As for the study in general: COVID-19 samples collected from the United States, Italy and Spain covered acute and convalescent phases.

Authors' data handling: By means of reference gene primer amplification, nucleated cell counts were estimated. Produced via immunoSEQ multiplex PCR; TCRdb's table is partial and in-frame only. That table furnishes V, J and clone size, whereas the DNA furnished D and trimming. Of about 99,000 clones listed, 80% to 90% were seen once; the top ten hold approximately 3.6%. Trimming pared 2 bases from V and 7 bases from J, leaving 8 bases between. The CDR3 sequence is 12 residues long. The rearrangement links TRBV12-3 or TRBV12-4 to TRBJ1-1; no firm D call. The sequence came from a woman in her fifties or sixties with acute or convalescent COVID-19. The source material was peripheral blood. CDR3 amino acids: CASSLRRIEAFF. CDR3 sequence (DNA): TGTGCCAGCAGTTTAAGGCGGATTGAAGCTTTCTTT.